This T cell receptor (beta chain) was sequenced for a study of cytomegalovirus exposure and HLA in healthy donors. General study findings and limits: Most CMV-associated TCR beta chains were later found to appear HLA-restricted. Donor immune exposure was known only as CMV serostatus. TCR beta sequences reportedly predicted the HLA-A and HLA-B alleles of most subjects accurately. TCR beta V- and J-gene trimming, according to a later analysis, was linked to a missense DCLRE1C variant.

A word on this clone: The antigen is undetermined.

The CDR3 sequence is 14 residues long. CDR1 and CDR2 from the germline V gene are MNHNS and SASEGT. V was pared by 7 bases and J by 3 bases, with 9 bases of the junction left unmatched. The PCR had 60 Vbeta and 13 Jbeta primers. Repertoires were generated with immunoSEQ multiplex PCR, while TCRdb's copy carries only in-frame clones and drops some. Here the sample spans under 200,000 clones, around 80% being singletons. The TCR was taken from a man aged 35 to 55 in good health and CMV-seronegative. The sample comprised PBMCs. This rearrangement joins TRBV6-1 to TRBJ2-7, with TRBD1 matching over 7 bases. CDR3 amino acids: CASIQWGTVYEQYF. In nucleotides, the CDR3 is TGTGCCAGCATCCAATGGGGGACAGTCTACGAGCAGTACTTC.